This T cell receptor beta chain was obtained from a study of T cell responses to AZD1222 COVID-19 vaccine. Study-wide context: Pooling was applied to second doses at about 4 or about 12 weeks.

Libraries were prepared by immunoSEQ multiplex PCR; TCRdb keeps only in-frame clonotypes and omits some of them. The sample lists roughly 97,000 clones; about 88% were seen once. The V gene end was trimmed by 6 bases and the J gene end by 5 bases; junction bases not matched to a gene: 8. CDR3 size: 14 residues. CDR1 MNHNS and CDR2 SASEGT come from the germline V gene. Study-wide points: With two AZD1222 doses given, Spike-specific TCR breadth and depth both rose.

This clone came up once. The target antigen is unknown. The chain links TRBV6-1 to TRBJ2-7, with TRBD1 matching over 9 bases. The starting material was peripheral blood, obtained on day 0 of AZD1222 vaccination. This clonotype originated in an adult in good health. In DNA form, the CDR3 reads TGTGCCAGCAGCCTCCGGGACAGGGTCCACGAGCAGTACTTC. Translation: CASSLRDRVHEQYF.